This T cell receptor beta chain was sequenced in a study of vaccination effects on CD4 cells after COVID-19. Study-level information: Post-vaccine sample collection fell at a median of 72 days after the second dose.

Sequencing was performed with immunoSEQ multiplex PCR; in TCRdb, only in-frame clones are kept and a portion is missing. Of about 60,000 clones detected, just under 80% appear once; the ten largest clones hold roughly 2%. The germline CDR1 and CDR2 sequences are MGHRA and YSYEKL. This CDR3 contains 15 residues. V was trimmed by 2 bases and J by 6 bases, leaving 13 bases between them. ViraFEST used viral peptide pools to expand antigen-specific CD4+ T cells before sequencing. The authors isolated CD4+ T cells after nine to eleven days of culture. Participants received two doses of either the BNT162b2 or mRNA-1273 vaccine. According to the study, vaccine recipients showed no prior SARS-CoV-2 infection and negative nucleocapsid antibodies. In culture with about 10 IU/ml IL-2 and 8.5 to 10 ug/ml peptides, PBMC were grown at 1.5 million to 2 million per well. This clone turned up a few times. What it binds is not known.

The TCR sequence derives from a human donor who received a COVID-19 vaccine. This sample comprised CD4+ T cells from PBMCs cultured with HCoV-OC43 spike peptides, obtained after COVID-19 vaccination. Subset specified: HCoV-OC43 spike overlapping peptide pool stimulation. The chain is built from TRBV4-1 and TRBJ2-2; TRBD2 might be the D (5 bases). The CDR3 sequence: CASSQLGSGSGELFF. The CDR3 nucleotides read TGCGCCAGCAGCCAACTAGGCTCGGGGTCCGGGGAGCTGTTTTTT.